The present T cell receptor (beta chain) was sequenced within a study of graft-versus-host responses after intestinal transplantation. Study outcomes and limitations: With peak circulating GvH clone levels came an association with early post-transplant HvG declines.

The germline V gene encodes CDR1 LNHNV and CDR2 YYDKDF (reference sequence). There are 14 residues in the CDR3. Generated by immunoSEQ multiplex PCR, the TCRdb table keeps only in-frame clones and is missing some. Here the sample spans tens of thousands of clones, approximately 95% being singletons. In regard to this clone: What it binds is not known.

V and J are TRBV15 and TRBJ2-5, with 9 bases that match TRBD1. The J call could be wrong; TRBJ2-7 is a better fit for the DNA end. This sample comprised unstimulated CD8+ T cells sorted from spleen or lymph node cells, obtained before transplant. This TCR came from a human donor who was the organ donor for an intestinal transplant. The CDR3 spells CATSGDRDSYEQYF. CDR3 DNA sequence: TGTGCCACCAGCGGGGACAGGGACTCCTACGAGCAGTACTTC.